The rows below give T cell receptor beta chains drawn from one sample of a study of identical twins. MiXCR, run by TCRdb on the 5' RACE reads, gives a single entry per CDR3 protein. In the table there are 1.5 million to 2 million distinct CDR3 sequences, around 33% of which are singletons. Sequenced input: cord blood. The receptors were sampled from a newborn girl in good health. Both conserved end residues are part of each CDR3. Each record gives: D gene, clone size, V gene, J gene, CDR3 protein, CDR3 DNA. The D gene is left open where the match is weak. Clone size is not always given. Where it is, it says once, few, many or a class for expanded clones.

>TRBD1|NA|TRBV7-9|TRBJ1-2
CASSFGTVYYGYTF
TGTGCCAGCAGCTTCGGGACAGTCTACTATGGCTACACCTTC
>NA|few|TRBV3-1|TRBJ2-7
CASSQVFCEQYF
TGTGCCAGCAGCCAAGTCTTTTGCGAGCAGTACTTC
>NA|few|TRBV28|TRBJ2-7
CASGPLEQYF
TGTGCCAGCGGCCCCCTCGAGCAGTACTTC
>TRBD1|NA|TRBV7-9|TRBJ1-1
CASSRDRVLMNTEAFF
TGTGCCAGCAGCCGGGACAGGGTCTTAATGAACACTGAAGCTTTCTTT
>TRBD2|few|TRBV24-1|TRBJ2-1
CATSDLKGGGSYNEQFF
TGTGCCACCAGTGATTTGAAGGGCGGGGGCTCCTACAATGAGCAGTTCTTC
>NA|NA|TRBV12-3/TRBV12-4|TRBJ2-3
CASSFRQGGTDTQSF
TGTGCCAGCAGTTTTAGACAGGGAGGCACAGATACGCAGTCTTTT
>NA|NA|TRBV29-1|TRBJ1-3
CSVAGAGNTIYF
TGCAGCGTTGCAGGGGCCGGAAACACCATATATTTT
>NA|NA|TRBV6-1|TRBJ2-1
CASSAPGHRSFF
TGTGCCAGCAGTGCCCCGGGACATAGGTCGTTCTTC
>NA|NA|TRBV6-5|TRBJ1-1
CASSYLPGNTEAFF
TGTGCCAGCAGTTACTTACCGGGGAACACTGAAGCTTTCTTT
>TRBD2|NA|TRBV6-5|TRBJ2-7
CASSSLVAGEFILGAYEQYF
TGTGCCAGCAGTTCCCTGGTAGCGGGGGAATTTATTTTGGGGGCCTACGAGCAGTACTTC
>NA|NA|TRBV18|TRBJ2-5
CASSPNLGEETQYF
TGTGCCAGCTCACCTAATCTCGGAGAAGAGACCCAGTACTTC
>NA|many|TRBV2|TRBJ2-4
CACGSGAKNIQYF
TGTGCCTGCGGTAGCGGAGCCAAAAACATTCAGTACTTC
>NA|many|TRBV14|TRBJ2-5
CASSQALTFQETQYF
TGTGCCAGCAGCCAAGCACTAACGTTCCAAGAGACCCAGTACTTC
>TRBD2|NA|TRBV5-1|TRBJ2-1
CASSLEPAGVVNEQFF
TGCGCCAGCAGCTTGGAGCCAGCGGGAGTGGTTAATGAGCAGTTCTTC
>TRBD2|few|TRBV7-9|TRBJ2-1
CASSFQGTIRFF
TGTGCCAGCAGCTTCCAAGGGACTATCCGGTTCTTC
>TRBD1|NA|TRBV7-2|TRBJ1-2
CASSSTRQGGYTF
TGTGCCAGCAGCTCGACCCGACAGGGTGGCTACACCTTC
>TRBD2|few|TRBV4-2|TRBJ2-3
CASSQGRVRGGKGDTQYF
TGTGCCAGCAGCCAAGGAAGGGTACGGGGGGGTAAAGGAGATACGCAGTATTTT
>NA|NA|TRBV4-2|TRBJ1-1
CASSQGDALRGTEAFF
TGTGCCAGCAGCCAAGGGGACGCTCTCCGGGGGACTGAAGCTTTCTTT
>NA|few|TRBV13|TRBJ1-6
CASSLGKDSPLHF
TGTGCCAGCAGCTTAGGGAAAGATTCACCCCTCCACTTT
>NA|many|TRBV14|TRBJ2-7
CASSQEHGGGQYF
TGTGCCAGCAGCCAAGAGCACGGAGGAGGGCAGTACTTC
>NA|NA|TRBV28|TRBJ1-2
CASSRVLYGYTF
TGTGCCAGCAGTCGGGTTCTTTATGGCTACACCTTC
>NA|NA|TRBV3-1|TRBJ2-1
CASSQEALPYNEQFF
TGTGCCAGCAGCCAAGAAGCGCTGCCTTACAATGAGCAGTTCTTC
>TRBD1|NA|TRBV5-6|TRBJ2-3
CASSYGQGAIVTDTQYF
TGTGCCAGCAGCTACGGACAGGGGGCGATTGTAACAGATACGCAGTATTTT
>TRBD1|once|TRBV24-1|TRBJ2-3
CATSDRGTGGTDTQYF
TGTGCCACCAGTGATCGGGGGACAGGGGGCACAGATACGCAGTATTTT
>NA|NA|TRBV6-1|TRBJ2-1
CASSEGTALYNEQFF
TGTGCCAGCAGTGAAGGGACAGCCCTCTACAATGAGCAGTTCTTC
>TRBD2|NA|TRBV28|TRBJ2-1
CASSLGLAGGRSYNEQFF
TGTGCCAGCAGTTTGGGGTTAGCGGGAGGTCGCTCCTACAATGAGCAGTTCTTC
>NA|few|TRBV6-4|TRBJ1-2
CASSDLLGGGYTF
TGTGCCAGCAGTGACCTTCTCGGGGGTGGCTACACCTTC
>TRBD2|few|TRBV7-6|TRBJ2-1
CASSLTPGALAGVYNEQFF
TGTGCCAGCAGCTTAACCCCGGGGGCACTAGCGGGAGTCTACAATGAGCAGTTCTTC
>TRBD2|many|TRBV27|TRBJ2-3
CASSGGTSDTQYF
TGTGCCAGCAGTGGAGGGACTAGTGATACGCAGTATTTT
>NA|few|TRBV20-1|TRBJ1-2
CSASMGDLGYTF
TGCAGTGCTAGTATGGGAGATTTAGGCTACACCTTC
>TRBD2|NA|TRBV20-1|TRBJ2-1
CSAATSGSCNEQFF
TGCAGTGCCGCTACTAGCGGCTCCTGCAATGAGCAGTTCTTC
>NA|NA|TRBV10-3|TRBJ2-3
CAISVRESDTQYF
TGTGCCATCAGTGTAAGGGAGTCAGATACGCAGTATTTT
>NA|once|TRBV6-1|TRBJ2-3
CASKSARLETDTQYF
TGTGCCAGCAAGTCGGCGAGACTAGAGACAGATACGCAGTATTTT
>TRBD2|NA|TRBV3-1|TRBJ2-1
CASALPRGGSYNEQFF
TGTGCCAGCGCCCTCCCGCGGGGGGGCTCCTACAATGAGCAGTTCTTC
>NA|NA|TRBV7-6|TRBJ2-2
CASRPPGTGELFF
TGTGCCAGTAGACCCCCAGGCACCGGGGAGCTGTTTTTT
>TRBD2|NA|TRBV14|TRBJ2-7
CASSQRASGSHEQYF
TGTGCCAGCAGCCAAAGAGCTAGCGGGAGCCACGAGCAGTACTTC
>TRBD2|few|TRBV12-3/TRBV12-4|TRBJ2-7
CASSISGGVYEQYF
TGTGCCAGCAGTATTAGCGGGGGGGTCTACGAGCAGTACTTC
>NA|NA|TRBV9|TRBJ2-1
CASSPRDLPYNEQFF
TGTGCCAGCAGCCCCCGGGACCTCCCCTACAATGAGCAGTTCTTC
>NA|many|TRBV5-1|TRBJ1-1
CASSRDTEAFF
TGTGCCAGCAGCCGGGACACTGAAGCTTTCTTT
>NA|NA|TRBV25-1|TRBJ2-3
CASSEYIFSSTDTQYF
TGTGCCAGCAGTGAATATATCTTCTCTAGCACAGATACGCAGTATTTT
>NA|NA|TRBV20-1|TRBJ1-5
CSAREQTYSNQPQHF
TGCAGTGCTAGAGAACAGACTTATAGCAATCAGCCCCAGCATTTT
>TRBD2|NA|TRBV7-9|TRBJ2-3
CASSLSTSGTSGDTQYF
TGTGCCAGCAGCTTGTCGACATCCGGGACTAGCGGGGATACGCAGTATTTT
>TRBD1|NA|TRBV20-1|TRBJ1-4
CGASGDRDEKLFF
TGCGGTGCTAGTGGCGACAGGGATGAAAAACTGTTTTTT
>NA|NA|TRBV6-5|TRBJ2-1
CASSYSEASSYNEQFF
TGTGCCAGCAGTTACTCGGAGGCGAGCTCCTACAATGAGCAGTTCTTC
>NA|NA|TRBV20-1|TRBJ2-5
CSAEGSIGETQYF
TGCAGTGCTGAGGGGTCTATCGGGGAGACCCAGTACTTC
>NA|NA|TRBV14|TRBJ2-7
CASSQDLLAVSPPFYEQYF
TGTGCCAGCAGCCAAGATCTTCTGGCCGTCTCCCCTCCTTTCTACGAGCAGTACTTC
>TRBD2|many|TRBV12-3/TRBV12-4|TRBJ2-7
CASSLLSGGPYEQYF
TGTGCCAGCAGTTTACTAAGCGGGGGACCCTACGAGCAGTACTTC
>TRBD1|NA|TRBV5-1|TRBJ2-1
CASSPRGRGNEQFF
TGCGCCAGCAGCCCAAGGGGGCGCGGGAATGAGCAGTTCTTC
>TRBD1|NA|TRBV20-1|TRBJ1-1
CSEPGQGEEAFF
TGCAGTGAACCGGGACAGGGGGAGGAAGCTTTCTTT
>NA|few|TRBV20-1|TRBJ1-6
CSARGAGYNSPLHF
TGCAGTGCTAGGGGCGCAGGGTATAATTCACCCCTCCACTTT
>TRBD1|many|TRBV28|TRBJ2-7
CASRPTGASYEQYF
TGTGCCAGCCGTCCCACAGGGGCCTCCTACGAGCAGTACTTC
>TRBD2|NA|TRBV3-1|TRBJ2-2
CATFSGGTGELFF
TGTGCCACCTTCAGCGGGGGGACCGGGGAGCTGTTTTTT
>TRBD2|NA|TRBV7-2|TRBJ2-3
CASSVEGIAGVRADTQYF
TGTGCCAGCAGCGTAGAGGGGATAGCGGGAGTTCGCGCAGATACGCAGTATTTT
>TRBD2|NA|TRBV7-8|TRBJ2-1
CASRKETSGRYNEQFF
TGTGCCAGCAGAAAGGAGACTAGCGGGAGATACAATGAGCAGTTCTTC
>TRBD1|NA|TRBV20-1|TRBJ2-4
CSASGGQGWAKNIQYF
TGCAGTGCTAGTGGGGGACAGGGCTGGGCCAAAAACATTCAGTACTTC
>TRBD2|NA|TRBV5-1|TRBJ2-7
CASSLSGPFSYEQYF
TGCGCCAGCAGCCTTAGCGGGCCCTTCTCCTACGAGCAGTACTTC